One and the same sample provided the 17 T cell receptor beta chains below, sequenced in a study of T-cell memory formation after mild COVID-19. MiXCR, run by TCRdb on the 5' RACE reads, gives a single entry per CDR3 protein. The table includes 150,000 to 200,000 distinct CDR3 sequences, 20% to 25% detected once. The specimen was PBMCs or a T cell subset sorted from them (not recorded which). These receptors all come from an adult woman who had mild COVID-19 (a few samples of this study predate the infection). Cell type and time point are not known.

This clonotype was counted a few times. For the CDR3, the DNA is TGTGCCAGCAGCTTCGACGGGGAAGCTTTCTTT. Translation: CASSFDGEAFF. The chain carries TRBV7-9 and TRBJ1-1; D call uncertain. Trimming took 3 bases from V and 8 from J, leaving 7 bases between them. The CDR3 sequence is 11 residues long. Looked up from germline, CDR1 is SEHNR and CDR2 is FQNEAQ (reference sequence).

The chain combines TRBV5-6 with TRBJ2-5; possibly TRBD1 for D (5 bases). V shed 4 bases and J shed 2 bases, with 15 bases lying between them. CDR1 SGHDT and CDR2 YYEEEE come from the germline V gene. There are 15 residues in the CDR3. CDR3 in amino acids: CASSLIQGTQETQYF. The DNA for the CDR3 is TGTGCCAGCAGCCTTATCCAGGGTACACAAGAGACCCAGTACTTC.

The gene calls are TRBV7-9 and TRBJ2-7; 7 bases map to TRBD1. This CDR3 spans 14 amino acids. J was trimmed by 10 bases and V by 3 bases; bases with no gene match: 12. From germline, CDR1 is SEHNR and CDR2 FQNEAQ (reference sequence). The CDR3 DNA reads TGTGCCAGCAGCTTCGACAGGGAACGGGATCATCAGTACTTC. It translates to CASSFDRERDHQYF. The entire variable domain, with the rest obtained from reference TRBV7-9 and TRBJ2-7, is as follows: DTGVSQNPRHKITKRGQNVTFRCDPISEHNRLYWYRQTLGQGPEFLTYFQNEAQLEKSRLLSDRFSAERPKGSFSTLEIQRTEQGDSAMYLCASSFDRERDHQYFGPGTRLTVT.

The V and J genes are TRBV2 and TRBJ2-3; TRBD2 is a possible D gene (6 bases). Trimming pared 2 bases from V and 5 bases from J, leaving 14 bases between. The CDR3 has 15 residues. From germline, CDR1 is SNHLY and CDR2 FYNNEI. The CDR3 loop reads CASSESGLAGDTQYF. The CDR3 region has the DNA TGTGCCAGCAGTGAAAGCGGGCTAGCAGGAGATACGCAGTATTTT.

The chain recombines TRBV20-1 with TRBJ2-5, with unresolved D. Deletions cut 0 bases from V and 5 bases from J, with 10 bases between. Germline V gives CDR1 DFQATT, CDR2 SNEGSKA (reference sequence). The CDR3 has 13 amino acids. The CDR3 spells CSARDAGVETQYF. CDR3 nucleotides: TGCAGTGCTAGAGATGCAGGAGTTGAGACCCAGTACTTC.

This clonotype was detected ten times or more. The chain couples TRBV4-1 to TRBJ2-3; no clear D. The CDR3 contains 16 residues. In germline, CDR1 is MGHRA, CDR2 YSYEKL. With 3 bases removed from V and 0 bases from J, the gap between germline ends came to 13 bases. The CDR3 reads CASSQPPALSTDTQYF. The CDR3 DNA reads as TGCGCCAGCAGCCAGCCTCCAGCTCTAAGCACAGATACGCAGTATTTT.

The CDR3 DNA reads as TGCGCCAGCAGGGTAGGACAGGGTGGCAATCAGCCCCAGCATTTT. Protein: CASRVGQGGNQPQHF. The chain has TRBV10-2 and TRBJ1-5, with 8 bases identical to TRBD1. The junction had 6 bases not matched to a gene; V was cut back by 6 bases and J by 2 bases. The CDR3 has 15 amino acids. Germline V lookup: CDR1 WSHSY, CDR2 SAAADI.

The rearrangement links TRBV20-1 to TRBJ1-6, with TRBD1 as a possible D gene (5 bases). Germline-derived CDR1 and CDR2 are DFQATT and SNEGSKA (reference sequence). The length of the CDR3 is 16 residues. V lost 6 bases and J lost 9, with 24 bases in between. The CDR3 protein is CSAQSRILGGASPLHF. In DNA, the CDR3 is TGCAGTGCCCAGTCCCGGATTCTTGGCGGGGCTTCACCCCTCCACTTT.

V gene TRBV5-1 combines with J gene TRBJ2-7; D remains unclear. The CDR3 is 13 residues long. The V end was cut by 4 bases, the J end by 2 bases, with 10 bases between. CDR1 is SGHRS and CDR2 is YFSETQ in the germline V gene. The CDR3 region is CASSPAPTYEQYF. DNA for the CDR3: TGCGCCAGCAGCCCGGCCCCCACCTACGAGCAGTACTTC.

This clonotype was seen a handful of times. The V and J genes are TRBV28 and TRBJ2-1; TRBD1 or TRBD2 may be the D gene (5 bases each). CDR3 size: 16 residues. The V and J ends lost 8 bases and 4 bases respectively, with 21 bases between them. Germline CDR1 reads MDHEN; CDR2 reads SYDVKM. In DNA form, the CDR3 reads TGTGCCAGCGGGGACGAGAGTGCGATACTTTACAATGAGCAGTTCTTC. Residues: CASGDESAILYNEQFF.

This clonotype has a handful of counts. This chain joins TRBV20-1 and TRBJ1-1; D ambiguous. Germline lookup yields CDR1 DFQATT and CDR2 SNEGSKA (reference sequence). CDR3 length: 12 residues. V lost 3 bases and J lost 4, with 9 bases in between. CDR3 loop: CSAREQGTEAFF. CDR3 sequence (DNA): TGCAGTGCTAGGGAACAAGGCACTGAAGCTTTCTTT.

The rearrangement links TRBV4-1 to TRBJ1-1, with unresolved D. CDR1 is MGHRA, CDR2 YSYEKL, per germline. Trimming left V 5 bases short and J 0 bases short, with 10 bases between. The length of the CDR3 is 14 residues. The CDR3 DNA reads as TGCGCCAGCAGCATATTCGTCATGAACACTGAAGCTTTCTTT. It specifies CASSIFVMNTEAFF.

The CDR3 spells CASSLGGTGGRGYTF. CDR3 bases: TGTGCCAGCAGCTTAGGAGGGACAGGGGGCCGTGGCTACACCTTC. This rearrangement joins TRBV7-8 to TRBJ1-2; 12 nucleotides align to TRBD1. Germline V gene lookup returns CDR1 SGHVS and CDR2 FQNEAQ. V shed 1 base and J 7 bases; nucleotides not matched to a gene: 4. The CDR3 is made up of 15 amino acids.

The chain joins TRBV7-9 to TRBJ2-7; no reliable D call. Germline V gene lookup returns CDR1 SEHNR and CDR2 FQNEAQ (reference sequence). Deletions cut 1 base from V and 5 bases from J, with 12 bases between. CDR3 size: 14 residues. For the CDR3, the DNA is TGTGCCAGCAGCTTAGAATCCGCTCTAGACGAGCAGTACTTC. Its protein is CASSLESALDEQYF.

This chain connects TRBV15 to TRBJ2-5; a possible D gene is TRBD2 (6 bases). The ends were cut back, 1 base at V and 5 bases at J, with 11 bases in the middle. The CDR3 is made up of 14 amino acids. Germline loops: CDR1 LNHNV, CDR2 YYDKDF (reference sequence). This CDR3 reads CATSRGGVVETQYF. The CDR3 coding sequence is TGTGCCACCAGCAGAGGGGGGGTGGTGGAGACCCAGTACTTC. The whole variable domain, filled in from reference TRBV15 and TRBJ2-5, reads DAMVIQNPRYQVTQFGKPVTLSCSQTLNHNVMYWYQQKSSQAPKLLFHYYDKDFNNEADTPDNFQSRRPNTSFCFLDIRSPGLGDTAMYLCATSRGGVVETQYFGPGTRLLVL.

This clonotype was picked up a small number of times. The gene calls are TRBV7-9 and TRBJ2-7; D gene ambiguous. There are 12 residues in the CDR3. Germline lookup yields CDR1 SEHNR and CDR2 FQNEAQ (reference sequence). Trimming stripped 2 bases from V and 5 bases from J, with 7 bases between. CDR3 sequence (DNA): TGTGCCAGCAGCTTAAGTAGTAACGAGCAGTACTTC. Translating gives CASSLSSNEQYF.

In this sample, this clonotype turned up a few times. The CDR3 protein is CAILTGNGYTF. The CDR3 coding sequence is TGTGCCATCCTGACAGGGAATGGCTACACCTTC. The chain has TRBV27 and TRBJ1-2, with TRBD1 matching over 7 bases. CDR1 is MNHEY, CDR2 SMNVEV, per germline (reference sequence). The CDR3 is 11 residues long. Trimming at V came to 10 bases and at J to 6 bases, leaving 5 bases not matched to a gene.